What follows describes a single T cell receptor (beta chain). The data were obtained in a study of cytomegalovirus exposure and HLA in healthy donors. Germline-derived CDR1 and CDR2 are MNHEY and SMNVEV (reference sequence). Trimming cost V 7 bases and J 1 base; bases outside gene matches: 8. The CDR3 has 15 residues. PCR primers comprised 60 Vbeta and 13 Jbeta primers. The data were produced by immunoSEQ multiplex PCR, yet TCRdb's version contains in-frame clones alone and is incomplete. Among some 120,000 clones listed, under 85% were seen once. The material sequenced was PBMCs. The TCR comes from a woman aged 45-65 years in good health and CMV-seropositive. The chain links TRBV27 to TRBJ2-3, with 7 bases matching TRBD2. In DNA form, the CDR3 reads TGTGCCAGCAAGGGGAGGGCCTCACGCACAGATACGCAGTATTTT. This encodes CASKGRASRTDTQYF.